This entry lists 27 T cell receptor beta chains sequenced from one sample in a study of OX40 agonist ivuxolimab in advanced cancers. This table comes from immunoSEQ multiplex PCR, and its TCRdb copy is limited to in-frame clones, with some not included. The table records roughly 32,000 clones, about three quarters of them present only once. Sample: CD4+ or CD8+ T cells sorted from blood, taken in a trial of the OX40 agonist ivuxolimab. The receptors shown here come from an adult with an advanced solid tumor such as melanoma, head and neck, liver or kidney cancer.

V is TRBV2 and J is TRBJ2-5; TRBD2 is a possible D gene (6 bases). The CDR3 totals 14 residues. Trimming took off 7 bases at V and 5 bases at J, with 17 bases between the two ends. From germline, CDR1 is SNHLY and CDR2 FYNNEI. The CDR3 sequence is CASKFLGLGETQYF. CDR3 DNA sequence: TGTGCCAGCAAATTCTTGGGACTTGGGGAGACCCAGTACTTC.

The chain is built from TRBV2 and TRBJ2-3; TRBD1 might be the D (6 bases). This CDR3 has 14 amino acids. Looked up from germline, CDR1 is SNHLY and CDR2 is FYNNEI. The ends were cut back, 6 bases at V and 0 bases at J, with 10 bases in the middle. CDR3 coding DNA: TGTGCCAGCAGCCTAGGGGGTAGCACAGATACGCAGTATTTT. Amino acids: CASSLGGSTDTQYF.

This rearrangement joins TRBV14 to TRBJ2-1; D is unresolved. The CDR3 is 11 residues long. V lost 3 bases, J lost 10 bases, and 7 bases lay in between. Germline assignment: CDR1 SGHDN and CDR2 FVKESK. The CDR3 reads CASSHIREQFF. The CDR3 DNA reads TGTGCCAGCAGCCATATCCGGGAGCAGTTCTTC.

The chain employs TRBV9 and TRBJ2-2, with TRBD1 as a possible D gene (6 bases). Trimming removed 8 bases at V and 4 bases at J, with 15 bases between. The germline V gene has CDR1 SGDLS and CDR2 YYNGEE. CDR3 size: 14 residues. For the CDR3, the DNA is TGTGCCAGAAGCTCTAACAGGGTCACCGGGGAGCTGTTTTTT. Protein product: CARSSNRVTGELFF. Looking up the rest from reference TRBV9 and TRBJ2-2 gives the full variable domain: DSGVTQTPKHLITATGQRVTLRCSPRSGDLSVYWYQQSLDQGLQFLIQYYNGEERAKGNILERFSAQQFPDLHSELNLSSLELGDSALYFCARSSNRVTGELFFGEGSRLTVL.

The chain couples TRBV2 to TRBJ1-1, with D tentatively TRBD1 (6 bases). The germline V and J ends were trimmed by 8 bases and 4 bases, with 17 bases remaining between them. This CDR3 contains 14 residues. From germline, CDR1 is SNHLY and CDR2 FYNNEI. The CDR3 region is CASRFQGPGTEAFF. As DNA, the CDR3 is TGTGCCAGCCGCTTTCAGGGGCCGGGCACTGAAGCTTTCTTT.

The chain uses TRBV28 and TRBJ2-1; 10 bases are a match to TRBD2. The germline gives CDR1 MDHEN, CDR2 SYDVKM. Trimming removed 10 bases from V and 7 bases from J; junction bases left unmatched: 10. This CDR3 is 14 amino acids long. CDR3 protein: CATLSGGAGNEQFF. Here the CDR3 DNA reads TGTGCCACCCTCAGCGGGGGGGCTGGGAATGAGCAGTTCTTC.

This clone has just one count. V usage is TRBV7-6 and J usage is TRBJ2-7; unclear D gene. Per the germline V gene, CDR1 is SGHVS and CDR2 is FNYEAQ. This CDR3 is 13 amino acids long. V lost 3 bases, J lost 1 base, and 7 bases lay in between. The CDR3 reads CASSFKFSYEQYF. Written as DNA, the CDR3 is TGTGCCAGCAGCTTTAAATTTTCCTACGAGCAGTACTTC. The variable domain in full, with the rest retrieved from reference TRBV7-6 and TRBJ2-7, is GAGVSQSPRYKVTKRGQDVALRCDPISGHVSLYWYRQALGQGPEFLTYFNYEAQQDKSGLPNDRFSAERPEGSISTLTIQRTEQRDSAMYRCASSFKFSYEQYFGPGTRLTVT.

This chain connects TRBV5-6 to TRBJ1-1; D is perhaps TRBD1 (6 bases). CDR3 length equals 14 residues. Trimming took 4 bases from V and 5 from J, leaving 15 bases between them. The germline gives CDR1 SGHDT, CDR2 YYEEEE. CDR3 nucleotide sequence: TGTGCCAGCAGCAGGGGCCAGGGGTGGACTGAAGCTTTCTTT. Residues: CASSRGQGWTEAFF.

This chain joins TRBV6-1 and TRBJ2-3; D is unclear. V lost 3 bases and J lost 6, with 7 bases in between. The CDR3 runs 12 residues. Germline V gene data show CDR1 as MNHNS and CDR2 as SASEGT. CDR3 protein: CASSEFRDTQYF. In DNA form, the CDR3 reads TGTGCCAGCAGTGAGTTTAGGGATACGCAGTATTTT.

This chain uses TRBV6-1 with TRBJ1-4; D ambiguous. The CDR3 has 12 residues. Germline V gives CDR1 MNHNS, CDR2 SASEGT. The V and J ends lost 3 bases and 7 bases respectively, with 6 bases between them. CDR3: CASSDPAEKLFF. CDR3 nucleotide sequence: TGTGCCAGCAGTGACCCGGCTGAAAAACTGTTTTTT.

The rearrangement joins TRBV7-2 to TRBJ2-1; 7 positions agree with TRBD1. The germline CDR1 and CDR2 sequences are SGHTA and FQGNSA. With V trimmed by 5 bases and J by 2 bases, 9 bases remained unmatched. This CDR3 is built from 16 residues. CDR3 in DNA: TGTGCCAGCAGCCTAAAAGGGGGCAGTGCCTACAATGAGCAGTTCTTC. It translates to CASSLKGGSAYNEQFF. Full variable domain (remainder filled in from reference TRBV7-2 and TRBJ2-1): GAGVSQSPSNKVTEKGKDVELRCDPISGHTALYWYRQSLGQGLEFLIYFQGNSAPDKSGLPSDRFSAERTGGSVSTLTIQRTQQEDSAVYLCASSLKGGSAYNEQFFGPGTRLTVL.

Written as DNA, the CDR3 is TGTGCCAGCAGCCGACTAGCGGGGGGCTTCACAGATACGCAGTATTTT. Translating gives CASSRLAGGFTDTQYF. V is TRBV7-9 and J is TRBJ2-3; 13 nucleotides match TRBD2. This CDR3 is built from 16 residues. Unmatched junction bases numbered 4, after V lost 5 bases and J lost 2 bases. Germline V gives CDR1 SEHNR, CDR2 FQNEAQ (reference sequence).

The V gene is TRBV5-6, the J gene TRBJ1-1; possibly TRBD1 for D (5 bases). The germline gives CDR1 SGHDT, CDR2 YYEEEE. V gave up 4 bases and J gave up 2 bases, with 12 bases separating them. This CDR3 region has 14 residues. CDR3 protein: CASSSRDSNTEAFF. The DNA for the CDR3 is TGTGCCAGCAGCAGCCGAGACAGTAACACTGAAGCTTTCTTT.

The chain has TRBV6-1 and TRBJ2-1; 8 bases fit TRBD1. The germline CDR1 and CDR2 sequences are MNHNS and SASEGT. V was pared by 4 bases and J by 6 bases, with 8 bases of the junction left unmatched. This CDR3 comprises 15 residues. CDR3 DNA sequence: TGTGCCAGCAGTGTGTACCAGGGGGCTCTCAATGAGCAGTTCTTC. Its protein is CASSVYQGALNEQFF.

This CDR3 is CASSYGQGGYTF. DNA of the CDR3: TGTGCCAGCAGTTACGGTCAGGGCGGCTACACCTTC. This chain joins TRBV6-5 and TRBJ1-2, with D possibly being TRBD1 (5 bases). CDR3 length equals 12 residues. V lost 2 bases, J lost 8 bases, and 9 bases lay in between. CDR1 is MNHEY and CDR2 is SVGAGI in the germline V gene.

The chain joins TRBV9 to TRBJ2-5; D is possibly TRBD2 (7 bases). The V end was cut by 6 bases, the J end by 1 base, with 25 bases between. Germline CDR1 and CDR2: SGDLS and YYNGEE. The CDR3 has 18 residues. The DNA of the CDR3 is TGTGCCAGCATCATAAATTTCATGGGGGGGCCACCCCAAGAGACCCAGTACTTC. Its translation: CASIINFMGGPPQETQYF.

The rearrangement links TRBV14 to TRBJ1-1; D possibly corresponds to TRBD1 (6 bases). V lost 4 bases to trimming and J lost 11 bases, with 17 bases between them. CDR3 size: 13 residues. CDR1 is SGHDN and CDR2 is FVKESK in the germline V gene. The CDR3 spells CASSLGTTLRAFF. CDR3 in DNA: TGTGCCAGCAGCCTAGGGACAACGCTGAGGGCTTTCTTT.

This chain links TRBV5-7 with TRBJ2-5; unclear D gene. TRBV5-7 is an ORF; its function is uncertain. V was trimmed by 2 bases and J by 5 bases, leaving 10 bases between them. CDR3 length equals 13 residues. The CDR3 DNA follows: TGTGCCAGCAGCTTTAGAGGCGCTGAGACCCAGTACTTC. This sequence encodes CASSFRGAETQYF.

The chain employs TRBV5-1 and TRBJ2-2; a weak D match, TRBD1 (7 bases). Trimming pared 6 bases from V and 7 bases from J, leaving 16 bases between. CDR3 length: 14 residues. The V gene's germline CDR1 is SGHRS and CDR2 YFSETQ. The CDR3 DNA is TGCGCCAGCAACCTGGAGGGGGCCGACGGGGAGCTGTTTTTT. Translating gives CASNLEGADGELFF.

V gene TRBV6-4 combines with J gene TRBJ1-4; TRBD1 might be the D (5 bases). The V gene lost 6 bases and the J gene lost 0 bases, with 8 bases spanning the gap. CDR1 and CDR2 from the germline V gene are MRHNA and SNTAGT. CDR3 length equals 14 residues. The CDR3 reads CASSPTATNEKLFF. CDR3 coding DNA: TGTGCCAGCAGCCCGACAGCAACTAATGAAAAACTGTTTTTT.

CDR3 amino acids: CASSPRTASTGELFF. CDR3 DNA: TGTGCCAGCAGCCCCCGGACAGCGAGCACCGGGGAGCTGTTTTTT. The V call is TRBV7-2, the J call TRBJ2-2, with a weak D call TRBD1 (6 bases). Germline CDR1 is SGHTA and CDR2 is FQGNSA. The CDR3 totals 15 residues. Trimming removed 5 bases at V and 4 bases at J, with 14 bases between.

The chain couples TRBV19 to TRBJ1-6; the D gene is possibly TRBD1 (6 bases). Looked up from germline, CDR1 is LNHDA and CDR2 is SQIVND (reference sequence). This CDR3 has 16 residues. The germline V and J ends were trimmed by 3 bases and 0 bases, with 9 bases remaining between them. CDR3 amino acids: CASSIGQSSYNSPLHF. DNA of the CDR3: TGTGCCAGTAGTATCGGACAGAGCTCCTATAATTCACCCCTCCACTTT.

The chain uses TRBV9 and TRBJ2-7; D not resolved. Germline CDR1 reads SGDLS; CDR2 reads YYNGEE. The CDR3 runs to 13 residues. Deletions cut 0 bases from V and 2 bases from J, with 6 bases between. CDR3 residues: CASSVGQTYEQYF. CDR3 coding DNA: TGTGCCAGCAGCGTAGGTCAGACCTACGAGCAGTACTTC.

The chain carries TRBV6-1 and TRBJ2-3, with TRBD1 identical over 7 bases. The CDR3 consists of 16 residues. Per germline, CDR1 MNHNS and CDR2 SASEGT. J lost 6 bases, V lost 4 bases, and 13 bases had no gene match. The chain's CDR3 is CASSVEGQIFLDTQYF. The CDR3 DNA follows: TGTGCCAGCAGTGTAGAGGGACAGATATTTCTGGATACGCAGTATTTT.

Relative to its sample, this clone is medium-sized (0.01 to 0.1%). Other nucleotide sequences in the sample specify the same CDR3. The rearrangement links TRBV5-1 to TRBJ1-5, with TRBD1 matching over 7 bases. The CDR3 has 14 amino acids. Germline V lookup: CDR1 SGHRS, CDR2 YFSETQ. Germline trimming cut 2 bases from V and 2 bases from J; bases unmatched to any gene: 1. This chain's CDR3 is CASSLTGGNQPQHF. DNA of the CDR3: TGCGCCAGCAGCTTAACAGGGGGCAATCAGCCCCAGCATTTT.

The V gene is TRBV6-1, the J gene TRBJ1-2; D might be TRBD1 (6 bases). V lost 3 bases, J lost 0 bases, and 11 bases lay in between. Germline V gene sequence: CDR1 MNHNS, CDR2 SASEGT. This CDR3 has 15 amino acids. The CDR3 DNA reads TGTGCCAGCAGTGACTGGGACACAGCTAACTATGGCTACACCTTC. Its protein product is CASSDWDTANYGYTF.

V usage is TRBV7-9 and J usage is TRBJ2-5; D may be TRBD2 (5 bases). CDR3 size: 14 residues. The germline V gene has CDR1 SEHNR and CDR2 FQNEAQ (reference sequence). V was cut by 1 base and J by 2 bases, with 8 bases left in between. The CDR3 region has the DNA TGTGCCAGCAGCTTAGAGCGGACTCAAGAGACCCAGTACTTC. Amino acid sequence: CASSLERTQETQYF.